The source of this T cell receptor beta chain is a study of graft-versus-host responses after intestinal transplantation. Trimming took 3 bases from V and 5 from J, leaving 8 bases between them. Germline V gene lookup returns CDR1 SEHNR and CDR2 FQNEAQ (reference sequence). This CDR3 has 12 amino acids. Plating of around 200,000 CFSE-labeled responder cells was done together with around 200,000 irradiated, violet-dye-labeled stimulator cells. This clone turned up a few times. Study conclusions and caveats: GvH clones were found in recipient marrow; some appeared first in ileum or blood.

The table came from immunoSEQ multiplex PCR; TCRdb's copy has only in-frame clones and leaves some out. The sample has roughly 7,000 clones, 20% to 25% seen once. The gene calls are TRBV7-9 and TRBJ2-7, with D unclear. The sample consisted of alloreactive CD4+ T cells from a mixed lymphocyte reaction culture, taken before transplantation. Subset in this sample: CFSE-low proliferating T cells sorted from roughly 6-day pre-transplant mixed lymphocyte reaction (GvH or HvG direction). The sequence was obtained from a human patient who was an organ donor for intestinal transplantation. The CDR3 nucleotides are TGTGCCAGCAGCTTTGATCCTGACGAGCAGTACTTC. Encoded protein: CASSFDPDEQYF.